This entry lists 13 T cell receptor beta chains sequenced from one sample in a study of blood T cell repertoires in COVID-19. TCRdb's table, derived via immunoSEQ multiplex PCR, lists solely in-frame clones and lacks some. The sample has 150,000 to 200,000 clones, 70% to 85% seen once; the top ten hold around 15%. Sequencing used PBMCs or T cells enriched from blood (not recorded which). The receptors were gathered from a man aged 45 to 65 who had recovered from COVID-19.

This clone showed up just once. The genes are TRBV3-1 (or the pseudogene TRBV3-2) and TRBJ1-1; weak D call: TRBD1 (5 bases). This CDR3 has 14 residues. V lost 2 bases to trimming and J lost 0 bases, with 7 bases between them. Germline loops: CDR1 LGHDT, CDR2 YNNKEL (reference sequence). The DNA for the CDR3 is TGTGCCAGCAGCCAACCGACAGTGAACACTGAAGCTTTCTTT. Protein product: CASSQPTVNTEAFF.

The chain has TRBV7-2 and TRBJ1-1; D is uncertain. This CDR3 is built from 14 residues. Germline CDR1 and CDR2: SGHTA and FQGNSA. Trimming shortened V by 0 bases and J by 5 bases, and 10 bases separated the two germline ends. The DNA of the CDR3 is TGTGCCAGCAGCTTAGCGCCGGGTGGTACTGAAGCTTTCTTT. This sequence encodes CASSLAPGGTEAFF.

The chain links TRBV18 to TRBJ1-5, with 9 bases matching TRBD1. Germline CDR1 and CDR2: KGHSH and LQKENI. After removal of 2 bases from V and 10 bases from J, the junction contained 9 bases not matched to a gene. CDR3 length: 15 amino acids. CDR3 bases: TGTGCCAGCTCACCAGAACAGGGGGCGTCGGGACCCCAGCATTTT. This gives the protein CASSPEQGASGPQHF.

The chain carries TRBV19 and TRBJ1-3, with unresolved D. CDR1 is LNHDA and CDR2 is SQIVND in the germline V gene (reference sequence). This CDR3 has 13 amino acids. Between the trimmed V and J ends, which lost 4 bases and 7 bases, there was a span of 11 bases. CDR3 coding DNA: TGTGCCAGTAGTACCACAGTCTTCAACACCATATATTTT. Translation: CASSTTVFNTIYF.

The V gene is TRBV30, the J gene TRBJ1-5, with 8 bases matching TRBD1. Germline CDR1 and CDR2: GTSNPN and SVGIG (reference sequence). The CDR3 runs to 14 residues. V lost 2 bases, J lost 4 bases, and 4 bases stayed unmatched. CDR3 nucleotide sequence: TGTGCCTGGAGTAACAGGGGGGATAATCAGCCCCAGCATTTT. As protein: CAWSNRGDNQPQHF.

The CDR3: CASSYAGWDTEAFF. The CDR3 DNA is TGTGCCAGCAGTTACGCAGGTTGGGACACTGAAGCTTTCTTT. The chain combines TRBV6-5 with TRBJ1-1; D remains ambiguous. V was shortened by 2 bases and J by 3 bases, with 10 bases between the two germline ends. CDR3 size: 14 residues. CDR1 and CDR2 from the germline V gene are MNHEY and SVGAGI.

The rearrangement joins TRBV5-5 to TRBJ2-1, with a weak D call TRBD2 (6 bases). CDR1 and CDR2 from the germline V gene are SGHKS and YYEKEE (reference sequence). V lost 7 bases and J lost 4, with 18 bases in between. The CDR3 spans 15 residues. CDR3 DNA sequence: TGTGCCAGCGGCCCTCGAGGACTAACTTACAATGAGCAGTTCTTC. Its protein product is CASGPRGLTYNEQFF.

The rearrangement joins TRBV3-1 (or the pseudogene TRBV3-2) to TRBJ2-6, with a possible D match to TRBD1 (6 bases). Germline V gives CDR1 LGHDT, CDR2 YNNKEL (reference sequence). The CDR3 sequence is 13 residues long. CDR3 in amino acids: CATGSSGANVLTF. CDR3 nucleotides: TGTGCAACAGGGAGCTCTGGGGCCAACGTCCTGACTTTC.

CDR3 sequence: CASSQDSGGAFF. The CDR3 bases are TGTGCCAGCAGCCAAGATTCCGGCGGAGCTTTCTTT. The chain is built from TRBV3-1 (or the pseudogene TRBV3-2) and TRBJ1-1; D is uncertain. Trimming pared 0 bases from V and 10 bases from J, leaving 9 bases between. The CDR3 is made up of 12 amino acids. Germline CDR1 and CDR2: LGHDT and YNNKEL (reference sequence).

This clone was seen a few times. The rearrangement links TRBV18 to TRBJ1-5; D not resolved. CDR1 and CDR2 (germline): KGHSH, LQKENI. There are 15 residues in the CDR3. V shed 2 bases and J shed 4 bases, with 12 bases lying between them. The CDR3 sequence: CASSPDSLTNQPQHF. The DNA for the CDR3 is TGTGCCAGCTCACCAGATTCGCTTACTAATCAGCCCCAGCATTTT.

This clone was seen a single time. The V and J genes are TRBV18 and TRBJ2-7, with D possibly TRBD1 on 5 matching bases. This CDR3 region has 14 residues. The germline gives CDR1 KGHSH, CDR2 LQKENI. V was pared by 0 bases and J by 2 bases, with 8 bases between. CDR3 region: CASSPPGQPYEQYF. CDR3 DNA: TGTGCCAGCTCACCACCTGGACAACCCTACGAGCAGTACTTC.

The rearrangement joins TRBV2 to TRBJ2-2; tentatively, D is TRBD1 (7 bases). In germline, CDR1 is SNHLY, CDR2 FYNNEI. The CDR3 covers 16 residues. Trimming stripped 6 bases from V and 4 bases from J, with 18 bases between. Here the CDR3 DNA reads TGTGCCAGCAGCCGGACTAAGGGGGCCGGCACCGGGGAGCTGTTTTTT. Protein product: CASSRTKGAGTGELFF.

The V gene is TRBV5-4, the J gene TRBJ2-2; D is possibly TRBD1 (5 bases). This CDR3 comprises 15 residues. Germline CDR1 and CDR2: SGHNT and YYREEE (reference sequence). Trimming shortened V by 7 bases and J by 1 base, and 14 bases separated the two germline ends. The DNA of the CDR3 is TGTGCCAGCGGTCCAGGGCAATGGAACACCGGGGAGCTGTTTTTT. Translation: CASGPGQWNTGELFF.